This TCR beta chain came from a study of blood T cell repertoires in COVID-19. In the study's own analysis: Amplified reference gene primers provided the basis for estimating nucleated cell counts. TCRdb's copy holds only in-frame clones and misses some; the assay was immunoSEQ multiplex PCR. Clone size and V and J calls were adopted from that table, with D and trimming inferred from the DNA. This sample has some 240,000 clones, with roughly 89% found just once. V dropped 1 base and J dropped 0 bases, with 12 bases sitting between them. The CDR3 length is 16 residues. From germline, CDR1 is MDHEN and CDR2 SYDVKM.

Sample: peripheral blood. The V and J genes are TRBV28 and TRBJ2-5; a possible D gene is TRBD2 (6 bases). The receptor was derived from a woman aged 40 to 50 who had recovered from COVID-19. Here the CDR3 DNA reads TGTGCCAGCAGTTTATTTGGCGGGGAGGACCAAGAGACCCAGTACTTC. It is translated as CASSLFGGEDQETQYF.